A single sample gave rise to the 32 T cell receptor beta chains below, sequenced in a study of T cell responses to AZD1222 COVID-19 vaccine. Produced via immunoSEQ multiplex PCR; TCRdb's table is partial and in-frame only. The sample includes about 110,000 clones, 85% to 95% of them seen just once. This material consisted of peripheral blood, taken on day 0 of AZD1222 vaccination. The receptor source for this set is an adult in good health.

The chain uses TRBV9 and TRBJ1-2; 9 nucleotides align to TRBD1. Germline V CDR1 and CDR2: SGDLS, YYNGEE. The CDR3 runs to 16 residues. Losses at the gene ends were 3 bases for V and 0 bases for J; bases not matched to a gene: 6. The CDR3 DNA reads TGTGCCAGCAGCGGCCACAGGGGGCCGACTAACTATGGCTACACCTTC. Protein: CASSGHRGPTNYGYTF. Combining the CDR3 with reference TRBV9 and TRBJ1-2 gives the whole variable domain DSGVTQTPKHLITATGQRVTLRCSPRSGDLSVYWYQQSLDQGLQFLIQYYNGEERAKGNILERFSAQQFPDLHSELNLSSLELGDSALYFCASSGHRGPTNYGYTFGSGTRLTVV.

Written as DNA, the CDR3 is TGTGCCAGCAGCTTAACGAGGAACAGCGCAGATACGCAGTATTTT. Translated: CASSLTRNSADTQYF. This chain uses TRBV7-3 with TRBJ2-3, with unresolved D. CDR3 length: 15 amino acids. Deletions cut 0 bases from V and 4 bases from J, with 11 bases between. Per germline, CDR1 SGHTA and CDR2 FQGTGA.

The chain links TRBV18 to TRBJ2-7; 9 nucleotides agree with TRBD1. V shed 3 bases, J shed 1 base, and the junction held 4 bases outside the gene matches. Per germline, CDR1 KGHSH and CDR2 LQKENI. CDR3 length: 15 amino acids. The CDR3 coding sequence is TGTGCCAGCTCACCGGGGACAGGGCTTTCCTACGAGCAGTACTTC. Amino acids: CASSPGTGLSYEQYF. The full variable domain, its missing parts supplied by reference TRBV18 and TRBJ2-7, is NAGVMQNPRHLVRRRGQEARLRCSPMKGHSHVYWYRQLPEEGLKFMVYLQKENIIDESGMPKERFSAEFPKEGPSILRIQQVVRGDSAAYFCASSPGTGLSYEQYFGPGTRLTVT.

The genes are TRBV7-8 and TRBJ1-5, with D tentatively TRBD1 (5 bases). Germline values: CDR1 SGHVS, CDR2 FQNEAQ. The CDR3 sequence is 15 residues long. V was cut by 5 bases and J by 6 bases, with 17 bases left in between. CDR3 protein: CASSPEGRDGQPQHF. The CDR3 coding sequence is TGTGCCAGCAGCCCAGAGGGCAGGGATGGTCAGCCCCAGCATTTT.

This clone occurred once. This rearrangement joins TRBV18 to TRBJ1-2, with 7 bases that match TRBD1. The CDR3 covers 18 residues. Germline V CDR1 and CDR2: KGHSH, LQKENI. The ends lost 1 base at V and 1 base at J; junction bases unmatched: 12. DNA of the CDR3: TGTGCCAGCTCACCACTCAATTTAGGGGGCGGAAATAACTATGGCTACACCTTC. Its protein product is CASSPLNLGGGNNYGYTF. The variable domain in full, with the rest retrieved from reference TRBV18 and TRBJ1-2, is NAGVMQNPRHLVRRRGQEARLRCSPMKGHSHVYWYRQLPEEGLKFMVYLQKENIIDESGMPKERFSAEFPKEGPSILRIQQVVRGDSAAYFCASSPLNLGGGNNYGYTFGSGTRLTVV.

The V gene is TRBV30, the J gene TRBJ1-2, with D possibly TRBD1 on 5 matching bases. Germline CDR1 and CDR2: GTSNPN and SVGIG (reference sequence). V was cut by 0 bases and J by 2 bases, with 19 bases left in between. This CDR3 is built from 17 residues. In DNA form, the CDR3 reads TGTGCCTGGAGTGTAGGGGCGAGGACCAAGAGAAACTATGGCTACACCTTC. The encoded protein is CAWSVGARTKRNYGYTF.

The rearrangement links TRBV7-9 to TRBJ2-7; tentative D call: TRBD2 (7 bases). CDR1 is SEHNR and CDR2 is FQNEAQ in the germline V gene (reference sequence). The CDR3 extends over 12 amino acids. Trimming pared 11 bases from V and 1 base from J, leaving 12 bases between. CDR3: CAVGGGSYEQYF. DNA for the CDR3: TGTGCCGTAGGGGGGGGTTCCTACGAGCAGTACTTC.

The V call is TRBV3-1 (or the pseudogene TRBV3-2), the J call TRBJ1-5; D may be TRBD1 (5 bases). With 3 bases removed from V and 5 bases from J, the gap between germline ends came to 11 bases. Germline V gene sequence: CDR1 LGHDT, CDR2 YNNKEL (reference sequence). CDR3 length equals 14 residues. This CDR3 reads CASSHGTADQPQHF. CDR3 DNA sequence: TGTGCCAGCAGCCACGGGACGGCGGATCAGCCCCAGCATTTT.

The CDR3 loop reads CASSLAHGSQFF. The DNA of the CDR3 is TGTGCCAGCAGTTTAGCGCATGGAAGCCAGTTCTTC. The V gene is TRBV12-3 or TRBV12-4, the J gene TRBJ2-1; the D is unclear. This CDR3 contains 12 residues. V was clipped by 0 bases and J by 13 bases, with 10 bases between them.

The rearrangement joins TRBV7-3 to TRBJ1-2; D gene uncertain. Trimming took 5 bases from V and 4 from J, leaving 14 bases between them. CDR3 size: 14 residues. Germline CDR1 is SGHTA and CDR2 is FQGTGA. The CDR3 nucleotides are TGTGCCAGCAGCCCTGGACGGGCCGCCTATGGCTACACCTTC. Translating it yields CASSPGRAAYGYTF.

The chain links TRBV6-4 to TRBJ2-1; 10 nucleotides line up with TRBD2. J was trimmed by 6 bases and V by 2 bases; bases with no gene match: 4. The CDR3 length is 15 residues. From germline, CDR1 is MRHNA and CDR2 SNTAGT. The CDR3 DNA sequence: TGTGCCAGCAGTGACCAGCGGGGGGGATCCAATGAGCAGTTCTTC. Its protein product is CASSDQRGGSNEQFF.

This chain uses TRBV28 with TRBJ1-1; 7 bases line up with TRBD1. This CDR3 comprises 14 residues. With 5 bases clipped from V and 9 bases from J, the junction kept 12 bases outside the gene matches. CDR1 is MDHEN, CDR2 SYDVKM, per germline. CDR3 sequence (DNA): TGTGCCAGCAGTACCGGACAGGCCGGGGGTCAAGCTTTCTTT. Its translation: CASSTGQAGGQAFF.

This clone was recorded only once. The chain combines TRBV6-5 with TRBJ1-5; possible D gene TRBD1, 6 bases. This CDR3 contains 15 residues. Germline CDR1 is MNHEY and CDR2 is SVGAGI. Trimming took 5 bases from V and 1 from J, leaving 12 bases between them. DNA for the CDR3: TGTGCCAGCAGTACCGTGGGACAAAGCAATCAGCCCCAGCATTTT. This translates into CASSTVGQSNQPQHF.

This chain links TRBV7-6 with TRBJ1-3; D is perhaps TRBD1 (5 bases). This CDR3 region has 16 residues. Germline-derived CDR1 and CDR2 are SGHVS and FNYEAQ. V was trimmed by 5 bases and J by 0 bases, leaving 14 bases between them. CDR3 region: CASSTSRASSGNTIYF. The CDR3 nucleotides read TGTGCCAGCAGCACCAGCAGGGCCAGCTCTGGAAACACCATATATTTT.

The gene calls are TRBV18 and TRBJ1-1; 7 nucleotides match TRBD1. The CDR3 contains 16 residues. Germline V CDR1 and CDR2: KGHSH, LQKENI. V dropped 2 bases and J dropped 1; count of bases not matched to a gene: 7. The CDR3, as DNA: TGTGCCAGCTCACCAGGGTCAGGGGGGAAGAACACTGAAGCTTTCTTT. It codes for CASSPGSGGKNTEAFF.

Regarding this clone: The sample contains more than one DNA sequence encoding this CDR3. In nucleotides, the CDR3 is TGTGCCAGCTCACCTACAGAGAACACTGAAGCTTTCTTT. It encodes CASSPTENTEAFF. J is TRBJ1-1 and V is TRBV18; D uncertain. The V gene's germline CDR1 is KGHSH and CDR2 LQKENI. The CDR3 consists of 13 residues. Trimming stripped 3 bases from V and 1 base from J, with 6 bases between.

The CDR3 coding sequence is TGTGCCAGCGGAAGGACAGGGAGAGAGACCCAGTACTTC. Protein sequence: CASGRTGRETQYF. The V and J genes are TRBV3-1 (or the pseudogene TRBV3-2) and TRBJ2-5, with TRBD1 matching 8 bases. The CDR3 is made up of 13 amino acids. Trimming at V came to 8 bases and at J to 4 bases, leaving 6 bases not matched to a gene. Germline lookup yields CDR1 LGHDT and CDR2 YNNKEL (reference sequence).

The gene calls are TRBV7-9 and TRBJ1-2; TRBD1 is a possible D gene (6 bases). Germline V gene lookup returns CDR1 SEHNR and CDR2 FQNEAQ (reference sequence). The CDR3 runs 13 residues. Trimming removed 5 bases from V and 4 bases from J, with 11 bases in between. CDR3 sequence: CASSTTGSYGYTF. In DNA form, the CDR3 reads TGTGCCAGCAGCACCACAGGGTCCTATGGCTACACCTTC. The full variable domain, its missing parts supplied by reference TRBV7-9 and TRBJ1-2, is DTGVSQNPRHKITKRGQNVTFRCDPISEHNRLYWYRQTLGQGPEFLTYFQNEAQLEKSRLLSDRFSAERPKGSFSTLEIQRTEQGDSAMYLCASSTTGSYGYTFGSGTRLTVV.

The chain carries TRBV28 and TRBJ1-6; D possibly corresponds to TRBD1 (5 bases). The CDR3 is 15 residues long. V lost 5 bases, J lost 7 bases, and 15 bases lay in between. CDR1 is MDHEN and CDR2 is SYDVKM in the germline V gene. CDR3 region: CASSKGAAMNSPLHF. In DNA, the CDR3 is TGTGCCAGCAGTAAAGGGGCAGCCATGAATTCACCCCTCCACTTT.

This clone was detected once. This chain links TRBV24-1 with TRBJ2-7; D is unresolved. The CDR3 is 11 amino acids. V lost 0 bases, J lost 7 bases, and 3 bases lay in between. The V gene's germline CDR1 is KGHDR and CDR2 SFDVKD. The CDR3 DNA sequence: TGTGCCACCAGTGATTTGACAGAGCAGTACTTC. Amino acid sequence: CATSDLTEQYF.

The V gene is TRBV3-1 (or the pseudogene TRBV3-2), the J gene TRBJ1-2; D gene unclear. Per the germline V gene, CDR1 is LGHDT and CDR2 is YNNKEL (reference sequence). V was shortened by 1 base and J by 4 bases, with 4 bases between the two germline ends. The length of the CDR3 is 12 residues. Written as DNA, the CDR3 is TGTGCCAGCAGCCAAGCCCTCTATGGCTACACCTTC. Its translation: CASSQALYGYTF.

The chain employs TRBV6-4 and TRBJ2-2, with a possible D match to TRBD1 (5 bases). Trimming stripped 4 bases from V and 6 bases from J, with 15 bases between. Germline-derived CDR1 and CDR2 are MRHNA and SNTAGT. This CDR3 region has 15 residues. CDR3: CASSVQGSYPGELFF. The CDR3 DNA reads TGTGCCAGCAGTGTCCAGGGTTCGTACCCCGGGGAGCTGTTTTTT.

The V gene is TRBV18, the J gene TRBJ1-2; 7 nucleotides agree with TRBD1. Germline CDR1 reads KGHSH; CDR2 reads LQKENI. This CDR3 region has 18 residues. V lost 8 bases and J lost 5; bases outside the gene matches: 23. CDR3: CASHLTGISVMSPYGYTF. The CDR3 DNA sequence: TGTGCCAGCCACCTGACAGGGATTTCTGTCATGTCCCCTTATGGCTACACCTTC.

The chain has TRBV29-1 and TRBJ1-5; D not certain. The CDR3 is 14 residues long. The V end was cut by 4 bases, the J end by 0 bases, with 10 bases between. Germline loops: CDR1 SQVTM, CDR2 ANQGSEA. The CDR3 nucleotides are TGCAGCGTTGGGGAAGCATATAGCAATCAGCCCCAGCATTTT. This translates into CSVGEAYSNQPQHF. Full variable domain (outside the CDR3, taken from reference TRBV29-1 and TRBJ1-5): SAVISQKPSRDICQRGTSLTIQCQVDSQVTMMFWYRQQPGQSLTLIATANQGSEATYESGFVIDKFPISRPNLTFSTLTVSNMSPEDSSIYLCSVGEAYSNQPQHFGDGTRLSIL.

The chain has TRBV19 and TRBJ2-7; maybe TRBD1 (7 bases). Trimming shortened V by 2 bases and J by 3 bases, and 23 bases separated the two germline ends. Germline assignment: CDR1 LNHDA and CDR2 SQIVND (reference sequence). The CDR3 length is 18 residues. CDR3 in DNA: TGTGCCAGTAGTATAATGTTGGCGGAGGCAGGGGGACTCTACGAGCAGTACTTC. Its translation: CASSIMLAEAGGLYEQYF.

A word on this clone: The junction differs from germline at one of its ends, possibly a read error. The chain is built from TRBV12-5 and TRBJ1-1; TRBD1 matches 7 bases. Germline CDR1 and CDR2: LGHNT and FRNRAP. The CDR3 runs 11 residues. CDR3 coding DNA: TGTGCTAGTGGTCCCGGGACAGCTCATCTCTTT. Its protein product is CASGPGTAHLF.

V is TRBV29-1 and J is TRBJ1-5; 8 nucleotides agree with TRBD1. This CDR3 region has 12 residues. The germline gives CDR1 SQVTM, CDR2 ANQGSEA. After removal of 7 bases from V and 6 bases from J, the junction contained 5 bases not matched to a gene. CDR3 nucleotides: TGCAGCGCTGGGACAGGTAGTCAGCCCCAGCATTTT. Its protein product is CSAGTGSQPQHF. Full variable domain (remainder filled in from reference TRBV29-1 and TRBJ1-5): SAVISQKPSRDICQRGTSLTIQCQVDSQVTMMFWYRQQPGQSLTLIATANQGSEATYESGFVIDKFPISRPNLTFSTLTVSNMSPEDSSIYLCSAGTGSQPQHFGDGTRLSIL.

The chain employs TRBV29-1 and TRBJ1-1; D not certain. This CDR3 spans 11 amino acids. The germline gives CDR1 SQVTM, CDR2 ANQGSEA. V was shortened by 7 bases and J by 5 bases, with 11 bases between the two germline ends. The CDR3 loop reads CSALSSTEAFF. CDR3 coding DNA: TGCAGCGCTCTCAGTTCGACTGAAGCTTTCTTT.

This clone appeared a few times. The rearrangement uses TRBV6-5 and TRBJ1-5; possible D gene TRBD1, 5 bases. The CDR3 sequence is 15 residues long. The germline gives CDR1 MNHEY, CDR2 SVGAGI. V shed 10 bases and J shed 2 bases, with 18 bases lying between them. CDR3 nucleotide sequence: TGTGCCACCCGACCGGGGGTAGGTGGCAATCAGCCCCAGCATTTT. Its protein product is CATRPGVGGNQPQHF.

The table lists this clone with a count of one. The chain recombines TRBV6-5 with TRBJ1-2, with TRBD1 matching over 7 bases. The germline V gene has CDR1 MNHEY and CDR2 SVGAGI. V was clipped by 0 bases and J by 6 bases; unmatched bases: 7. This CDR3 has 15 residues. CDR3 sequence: CASSYSPGQLHGYTF. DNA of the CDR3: TGTGCCAGCAGTTACTCTCCGGGACAGTTACATGGCTACACCTTC.

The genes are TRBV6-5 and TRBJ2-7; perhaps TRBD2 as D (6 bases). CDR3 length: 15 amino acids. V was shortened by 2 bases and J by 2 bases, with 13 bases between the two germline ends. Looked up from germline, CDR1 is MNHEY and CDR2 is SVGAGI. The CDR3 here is CASSYGGVIAYEQYF. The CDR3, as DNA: TGTGCCAGCAGTTACGGAGGGGTTATCGCCTACGAGCAGTACTTC.

This CDR3 reads CASSLQDLGTQPQHF. CDR3 in DNA: TGTGCCAGTAGTCTACAGGATCTTGGGACTCAGCCCCAGCATTTT. The V call is TRBV19, the J call TRBJ1-5; D perhaps matches TRBD1 (5 bases). The CDR3 extends over 15 amino acids. CDR1 is LNHDA, CDR2 SQIVND, per germline (reference sequence). The germline V and J ends were trimmed by 5 bases and 6 bases, with 17 bases remaining between them.